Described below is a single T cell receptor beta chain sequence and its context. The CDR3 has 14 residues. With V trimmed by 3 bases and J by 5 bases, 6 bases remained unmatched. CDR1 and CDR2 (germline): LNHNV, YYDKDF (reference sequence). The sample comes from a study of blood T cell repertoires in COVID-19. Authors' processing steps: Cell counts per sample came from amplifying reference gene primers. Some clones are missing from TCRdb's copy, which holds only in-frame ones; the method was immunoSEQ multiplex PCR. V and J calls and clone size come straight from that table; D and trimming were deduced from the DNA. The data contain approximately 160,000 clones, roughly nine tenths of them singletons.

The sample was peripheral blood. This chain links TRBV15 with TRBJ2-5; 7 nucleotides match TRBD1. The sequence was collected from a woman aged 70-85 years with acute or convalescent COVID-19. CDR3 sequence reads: CATSSESRGETQYF. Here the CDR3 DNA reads TGTGCCACCAGCAGTGAGAGCAGGGGGGAGACCCAGTACTTC.